This T cell receptor (beta chain) was recovered during a study of shared clonotypes between healthy human individuals. Study conclusions and caveats: The sharing of approximately 4.6% of naive CD4 clonotypes was seen across a few donors. Generation of non-shared clonotypes was less probable than generation of clonotypes shared by all four donors. Memory subsets generally showed lower estimated richness than naive subsets.

Naivety among CD8 cells was defined by CD45RO negativity and positive CCR7 selection, thereby excluding terminally differentiated effector memory CD45RA+ cells. Donors comprised only Caucasian adults living in Nashville, Tennessee. Profiling relied on immunoSEQ multiplex PCR, and the TCRdb table lists in-frame clones only, not all of them. The table has around 2.1 million clones, 90% to 95% seen once. About this clone itself: Its antigen is currently unknown.

The CDR3 has 13 amino acids. CDR1 is LGHNA, CDR2 YSLEER, per germline. V lost 2 bases, J lost 3 bases, and 8 bases lay in between. Sequenced input: naive CD8+ T cells from PBMCs. This chain connects TRBV4-3 to TRBJ2-7, with unresolved D. The clonotype was recovered from a young man in good health. Some clones in this sample may be carry-over from other donors' samples. In DNA form, the CDR3 reads TGCGCCAGCAGCCAAATCCGAAACTACGAGCAGTACTTC. This translates into CASSQIRNYEQYF.